This record concerns one T cell receptor (beta chain) sequence. Its antigen is unidentified. The sample is drawn from a study of siplizumab effects on memory and regulatory T cells. The CDR3 runs 13 residues. The germline CDR1 and CDR2 sequences are SGHKS and YYEKEE (reference sequence). Trimming took off 6 bases at V and 2 bases at J, with 11 bases between the two ends. This table comes from immunoSEQ multiplex PCR, and its TCRdb copy is limited to in-frame clones, with some not included. The sample has 85,000 to 130,000 clones, more than 85% seen once. Study-level findings and limits: A naive or memory phenotype could not be assigned to roughly 80-96% of the proliferating CD4+ or CD8+ clones. Memory cells seemed less diverse than naive T cells, which seemed major alloresponse contributors. Tregs that proliferated in siplizumab cultures did not have their suppressive function confirmed.

The gene calls are TRBV5-5 and TRBJ2-5; possibly TRBD1 for D (6 bases). Sequencing was done on a sample of Tregs sorted from blood. The source of this sequence is a human donor in good health. CDR3 loop: CASTGVGQETQYF. CDR3 bases: TGTGCCAGCACAGGGGTGGGACAAGAGACCCAGTACTTC.